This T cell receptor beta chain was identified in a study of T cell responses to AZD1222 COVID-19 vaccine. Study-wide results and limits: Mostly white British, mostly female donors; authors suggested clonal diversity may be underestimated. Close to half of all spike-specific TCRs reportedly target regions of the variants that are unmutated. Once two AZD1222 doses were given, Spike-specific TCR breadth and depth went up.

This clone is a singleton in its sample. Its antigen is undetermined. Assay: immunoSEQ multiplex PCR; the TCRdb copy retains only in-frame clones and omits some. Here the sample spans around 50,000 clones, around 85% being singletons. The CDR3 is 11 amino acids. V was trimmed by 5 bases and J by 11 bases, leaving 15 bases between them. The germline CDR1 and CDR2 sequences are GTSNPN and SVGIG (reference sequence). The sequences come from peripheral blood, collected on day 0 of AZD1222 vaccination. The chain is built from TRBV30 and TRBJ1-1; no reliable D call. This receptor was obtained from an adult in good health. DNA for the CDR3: TGTGCCTGGTATGAAGTTGGGCGGGCTTTCTTT. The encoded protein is CAWYEVGRAFF.